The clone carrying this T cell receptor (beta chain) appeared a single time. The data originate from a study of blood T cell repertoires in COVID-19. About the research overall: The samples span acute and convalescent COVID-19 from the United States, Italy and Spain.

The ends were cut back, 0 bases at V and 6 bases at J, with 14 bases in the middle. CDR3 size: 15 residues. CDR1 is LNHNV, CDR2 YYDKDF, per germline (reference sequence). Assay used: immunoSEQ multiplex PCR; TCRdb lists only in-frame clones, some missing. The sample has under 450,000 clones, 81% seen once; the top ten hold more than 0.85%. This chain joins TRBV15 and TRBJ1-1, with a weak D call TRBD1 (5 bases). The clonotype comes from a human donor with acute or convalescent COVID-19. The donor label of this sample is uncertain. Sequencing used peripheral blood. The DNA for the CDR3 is TGTGCCACCAGCAGAGATCTTGGGGGGAGGGCTGAAGCTTTCTTT. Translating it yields CATSRDLGGRAEAFF.